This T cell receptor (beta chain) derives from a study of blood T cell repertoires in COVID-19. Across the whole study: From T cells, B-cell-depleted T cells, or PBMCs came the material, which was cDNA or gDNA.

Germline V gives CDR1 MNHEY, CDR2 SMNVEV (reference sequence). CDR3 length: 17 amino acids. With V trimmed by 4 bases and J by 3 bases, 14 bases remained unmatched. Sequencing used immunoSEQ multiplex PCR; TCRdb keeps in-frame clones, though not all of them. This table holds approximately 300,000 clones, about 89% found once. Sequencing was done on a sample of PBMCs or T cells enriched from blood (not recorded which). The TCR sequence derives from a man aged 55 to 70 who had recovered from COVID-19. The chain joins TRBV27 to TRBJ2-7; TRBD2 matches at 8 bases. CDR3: CASSSRGQRESLYEQYF. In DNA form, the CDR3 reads TGTGCCAGCAGTTCAAGGGGCCAGCGGGAGTCCCTCTACGAGCAGTACTTC.